Below, 28 T cell receptor beta chains from the same sample are listed, as sequenced in a study of CD8 T cells in Susac syndrome. Reverse transcription of 0.5 to 1 ug RNA was performed with random hexamers. From the immunoSEQ multiplex PCR reads, TCRdb called clonotypes with MiXCR, one entry per CDR3 protein. The table records 150,000 to 190,000 distinct CDR3 sequences, 95% to 96% of them present only once. Sequenced sample: CD8+ T cells from PBMCs. Every receptor here comes from a human donor with multiple sclerosis.

The rearrangement joins TRBV5-1 to TRBJ2-7; D not certain. Per germline, CDR1 SGHRS and CDR2 YFSETQ. V gave up 2 bases and J gave up 2 bases, with 14 bases separating them. The CDR3 is made up of 15 amino acids. The CDR3 sequence is CASSLSAVPTYEQYF. The CDR3 DNA follows: TGCGCCAGCAGCTTAAGCGCCGTGCCAACCTACGAGCAGTACTTC.

The rearrangement links TRBV2 to TRBJ1-2; D is uncertain. CDR3 length equals 12 residues. V lost 8 bases, J lost 6 bases, and 13 bases lay in between. Germline V lookup: CDR1 SNHLY, CDR2 FYNNEI. The CDR3 reads CASGDRADGYTF. In DNA form, the CDR3 reads TGTGCCAGCGGAGACCGGGCCGATGGCTACACCTTC.

This chain connects TRBV27 to TRBJ1-2, with 7 bases identical to TRBD1. Trimming cost V 8 bases and J 1 base; bases outside gene matches: 10. Germline-derived CDR1 and CDR2 are MNHEY and SMNVEV (reference sequence). The CDR3 extends over 15 amino acids. The CDR3 DNA reads TGTGCCAGCCGCCATACAGGGGATTATAACTATGGCTACACCTTC. This sequence encodes CASRHTGDYNYGYTF.

The chain is built from TRBV30 and TRBJ1-2; D not resolved. The CDR3 covers 13 residues. The V end was cut by 2 bases, the J end by 6 bases, with 13 bases between. Germline lookup yields CDR1 GTSNPN and CDR2 SVGIG (reference sequence). Written as DNA, the CDR3 is TGTGCCTGGAGTCAAACGGGGAGGGATGGCTACACCTTC. As protein: CAWSQTGRDGYTF.

The rearrangement links TRBV2 to TRBJ2-2; D ambiguous. Deletions cut 7 bases from V and 2 bases from J, with 5 bases between. The CDR3 is 12 amino acids. Germline assignment: CDR1 SNHLY and CDR2 FYNNEI. CDR3 nucleotides: TGTGCCAGCACAGGAAACACCGGGGAGCTGTTTTTT. Translated: CASTGNTGELFF.

V gene TRBV9 combines with J gene TRBJ2-5; D tentatively reads TRBD1 or TRBD2 (5 bases each). In germline, CDR1 is SGDLS, CDR2 YYNGEE. Trimming pared 1 base from V and 2 bases from J, leaving 21 bases between. The CDR3 runs to 18 residues. The CDR3 DNA reads TGTGCCAGCAGCGTAAATCCCCGGAGGCAGGGCCCTCAAGAGACCCAGTACTTC. It is translated as CASSVNPRRQGPQETQYF. The full variable domain, in which reference TRBV9 and TRBJ2-5 provide the parts outside the CDR3, is DSGVTQTPKHLITATGQRVTLRCSPRSGDLSVYWYQQSLDQGLQFLIQYYNGEERAKGNILERFSAQQFPDLHSELNLSSLELGDSALYFCASSVNPRRQGPQETQYFGPGTRLLVL.

The J gene is TRBJ2-1, the V gene TRBV12-3 or TRBV12-4; 13 bases fit TRBD2. The trim removed 5 bases at V and 4 bases at J, leaving 5 bases unmatched. This CDR3 has 16 amino acids. The CDR3 DNA sequence: TGTGCCAGCAGTCCCCGGACTAGCGGGGGTTACAATGAGCAGTTCTTC. Protein product: CASSPRTSGGYNEQFF.

V gene TRBV6-1 combines with J gene TRBJ2-6; 8 bases map to TRBD1. The CDR3 is made up of 19 amino acids. The trim removed 5 bases at V and 0 bases at J, leaving 12 bases unmatched. Germline V gene sequence: CDR1 MNHNS, CDR2 SASEGT. Here the CDR3 DNA reads TGTGCCAGCAGTCCTCTTCAGGGGGCTCTTATCTCTGGGGCCAACGTCCTGACTTTC. It codes for CASSPLQGALISGANVLTF.

The CDR3 nucleotides are TGTGCCAGCAGCTTACCCACTAGCGGGGATACGCAGTATTTT. Protein sequence: CASSLPTSGDTQYF. The chain couples TRBV7-2 to TRBJ2-3; 9 bases are a match to TRBD2. The trim removed 2 bases at V and 6 bases at J, leaving 3 bases unmatched. The germline V gene encodes CDR1 SGHTA and CDR2 FQGNSA. The CDR3 runs to 14 residues.

This chain uses TRBV19 with TRBJ2-2; 7 bases align to TRBD2. V dropped 3 bases and J dropped 7; count of bases not matched to a gene: 5. CDR1 and CDR2 (germline): LNHDA, SQIVND (reference sequence). This CDR3 comprises 14 residues. The CDR3 reads CASSIPASGGELFF. CDR3 sequence (DNA): TGTGCCAGTAGTATCCCCGCTAGCGGCGGGGAGCTGTTTTTT.

This clonotype was seen only a few times. V gene TRBV29-1 combines with J gene TRBJ1-2; TRBD1 matches at 7 bases. CDR3 size: 13 residues. With 3 bases clipped from V and 3 bases from J, the junction kept 4 bases outside the gene matches. Germline CDR1 and CDR2: SQVTM and ANQGSEA. The CDR3 DNA reads TGCAGCGTTGAGGACAGGAGATACTATGGCTACACCTTC. This codes for CSVEDRRYYGYTF.

The chain recombines TRBV29-1 with TRBJ2-1, with D possibly matching TRBD1 (5 bases). Deletions cut 7 bases from V and 6 bases from J, with 10 bases between. Germline CDR1 is SQVTM and CDR2 is ANQGSEA. The CDR3 length is 11 residues. In DNA form, the CDR3 reads TGCAGCGCTCCTGACAGCAATGAGCAGTTCTTC. Translated, it gives CSAPDSNEQFF.

The chain joins TRBV9 to TRBJ2-5, with D possibly TRBD2 on 7 matching bases. From germline, CDR1 is SGDLS and CDR2 YYNGEE. The CDR3 totals 15 residues. The V end was cut by 0 bases, the J end by 1 base, with 10 bases between. The CDR3 DNA is TGTGCCAGCAGCGTAGACGGGGGGCTCCAAGAGACCCAGTACTTC. This codes for CASSVDGGLQETQYF.

The V and J genes are TRBV30 and TRBJ1-1; no reliable D call. The CDR3 is 14 residues long. The germline V gene encodes CDR1 GTSNPN and CDR2 SVGIG (reference sequence). V lost 0 bases to trimming and J lost 0 bases, with 8 bases between them. The CDR3 nucleotides read TGTGCCTGGAGTGTTTCAGGCATGAACACTGAAGCTTTCTTT. Translated, it gives CAWSVSGMNTEAFF. Using reference TRBV30 and TRBJ1-1 for the parts outside the CDR3, the full variable domain is SQTIHQWPATLVQPVGSPLSLECTVEGTSNPNLYWYRQAAGRGLQLLFYSVGIGQISSEVPQNLSASRPQDRQFILSSKKLLLSDSGFYLCAWSVSGMNTEAFFGQGTRLTVV.

The chain couples TRBV12-3 or TRBV12-4 to TRBJ2-1; 9 bases match TRBD1. Trimming at V came to 3 bases and at J to 1 base, leaving 1 base not matched to a gene. The CDR3 runs 15 residues. The CDR3 here is CASSLGTGSYNEQFF. CDR3 in DNA: TGTGCCAGCAGTTTGGGGACAGGGTCCTACAATGAGCAGTTCTTC.

The chain is built from TRBV12-5 and TRBJ1-1; 10 nucleotides line up with TRBD1. J was trimmed by 6 bases and V by 5 bases; bases with no gene match: 6. The CDR3 sequence is 14 residues long. Germline values: CDR1 LGHNT, CDR2 FRNRAP. As DNA, the CDR3 is TGTGCTAGTGGTCCGGGACAGGGGTCTGCTGAAGCTTTCTTT. This sequence encodes CASGPGQGSAEAFF.

The chain carries TRBV6-6 and TRBJ2-7; tentatively, D is TRBD1 or TRBD2 (5 bases each). The ends were cut back, 2 bases at V and 6 bases at J, with 11 bases in the middle. Germline loops: CDR1 MNHNY, CDR2 SVGAGI (reference sequence). The length of the CDR3 is 13 residues. CDR3 sequence reads: CASSYEGRGEQYV. The CDR3 DNA sequence: TGTGCCAGCAGTTACGAGGGTAGGGGCGAGCAGTACGTC.

This clonotype was found a few times. The V gene is TRBV30, the J gene TRBJ1-1; TRBD1 aligns across 7 bases. In germline, CDR1 is GTSNPN, CDR2 SVGIG (reference sequence). This CDR3 comprises 14 residues. Trimming at V came to 3 bases and at J to 4 bases, leaving 8 bases not matched to a gene. CDR3 loop: CAWRAPTGSTEAFF. DNA of the CDR3: TGTGCCTGGAGGGCCCCGACAGGGAGCACTGAAGCTTTCTTT. The whole variable domain, filled in from reference TRBV30 and TRBJ1-1, reads SQTIHQWPATLVQPVGSPLSLECTVEGTSNPNLYWYRQAAGRGLQLLFYSVGIGQISSEVPQNLSASRPQDRQFILSSKKLLLSDSGFYLCAWRAPTGSTEAFFGQGTRLTVV.

The rearrangement joins TRBV25-1 to TRBJ1-2; no definite D call. The CDR3 totals 14 residues. Trimming removed 1 base at V and 8 bases at J, with 14 bases between. The V gene's germline CDR1 is MGHDK and CDR2 SYGVNS. CDR3 DNA: TGTGCCAGCAGTGAATCCCCTCCCACGGAAGGCTACACCTTC. Its protein product is CASSESPPTEGYTF.

CDR3 sequence reads: CASSHRGKQPQHF. As DNA, the CDR3 is TGTGCCAGCAGCCACAGGGGGAAACAGCCCCAGCATTTT. The chain has TRBV27 and TRBJ1-5; 8 nucleotides agree with TRBD1. V lost 6 bases and J lost 7; bases outside the gene matches: 5. The germline gives CDR1 MNHEY, CDR2 SMNVEV (reference sequence). This CDR3 spans 13 amino acids.

The chain joins TRBV29-1 to TRBJ1-4, with TRBD1 matching over 9 bases. The germline gives CDR1 SQVTM, CDR2 ANQGSEA. The CDR3 runs 14 residues. V dropped 4 bases and J dropped 5; count of bases not matched to a gene: 5. CDR3 DNA sequence: TGCAGCGTTGCTAGTGGGACAGGGAATGAAAAACTGTTTTTT. Its translation: CSVASGTGNEKLFF.

The chain joins TRBV28 to TRBJ2-7; D is possibly TRBD1 (6 bases). CDR1 MDHEN and CDR2 SYDVKM come from the germline V gene. This CDR3 is built from 11 residues. V was shortened by 3 bases and J by 7 bases, with 7 bases between the two germline ends. CDR3 nucleotides: TGTGCCAGCAGTTTCACAGGGGAGCAGTACTTC. It translates to CASSFTGEQYF.

This chain uses TRBV7-3 with TRBJ2-1; no firm D call. The CDR3 consists of 13 residues. Germline CDR1 and CDR2: SGHTA and FQGTGA. With 0 bases removed from V and 9 bases from J, the gap between germline ends came to 9 bases. For the CDR3, the DNA is TGTGCCAGCAGCTTAACAGGCCGCGGTGAGCAGTTCTTC. Encoded protein: CASSLTGRGEQFF.

This chain connects TRBV30 to TRBJ1-5; a weak D match, TRBD1 (6 bases). The ends were cut back, 2 bases at V and 4 bases at J, with 12 bases in the middle. In germline, CDR1 is GTSNPN, CDR2 SVGIG (reference sequence). The CDR3 has 14 amino acids. The DNA of the CDR3 is TGTGCCTGGAGTCCCGGACAGATGAATCAGCCCCAGCATTTT. Protein: CAWSPGQMNQPQHF.

CDR3 nucleotides: TGCAGCGTTGACCAGGGGGACTACAATGAGCAGTTCTTC. Amino acid sequence: CSVDQGDYNEQFF. This chain uses TRBV29-1 with TRBJ2-1; 7 nucleotides align to TRBD1. Trimming cost V 3 bases and J 3 bases; bases outside gene matches: 2. CDR1 is SQVTM and CDR2 is ANQGSEA in the germline V gene. The CDR3 extends over 13 amino acids.

This rearrangement joins TRBV7-9 to TRBJ1-1; D remains ambiguous. Germline V gene sequence: CDR1 SEHNR, CDR2 FQNEAQ (reference sequence). Trimming took off 1 base at V and 8 bases at J, with 8 bases between the two ends. The CDR3 loop spans 12 amino acids. The CDR3 DNA sequence: TGTGCCAGCAGCTTAGAATCGGAAGAAGCTTTCTTT. Residues: CASSLESEEAFF. The full variable domain, completed using reference TRBV7-9 and TRBJ1-1, is DTGVSQNPRHKITKRGQNVTFRCDPISEHNRLYWYRQTLGQGPEFLTYFQNEAQLEKSRLLSDRFSAERPKGSFSTLEIQRTEQGDSAMYLCASSLESEEAFFGQGTRLTVV.

The gene calls are TRBV27 and TRBJ2-5; tentatively, D is TRBD2 (5 bases). Per the germline V gene, CDR1 is MNHEY and CDR2 is SMNVEV (reference sequence). The germline V and J ends were trimmed by 7 bases and 5 bases, with 14 bases remaining between them. The CDR3 is 13 residues long. The CDR3 bases are TGTGCCAGCACCGGACTTGGTTCGGAGACCCAGTACTTC. The encoded protein is CASTGLGSETQYF.

J is TRBJ1-5 and V is TRBV20-1; D is unresolved. V lost 0 bases and J 1 base, leaving 13 bases between the germline ends. CDR3 length: 16 amino acids. Germline V gene data show CDR1 as DFQATT and CDR2 as SNEGSKA (reference sequence). This CDR3 is CSARDRAGISNQPQHF. Here the CDR3 DNA reads TGCAGTGCTAGAGATCGCGCAGGAATCAGCAATCAGCCCCAGCATTTT.